A single sample gave rise to the 25 T cell receptor beta chains below, sequenced in a study of vaccination effects on CD4 cells after COVID-19. After expansion with viral peptide pools in the ViraFEST assay, antigen-specific CD4+ T cells were sequenced. When less than 12 days of culture had elapsed, CD4+ T cells were isolated. People in the vaccine group had not been infected with SARS-CoV-2 before, and their nucleocapsid antibodies were negative. These receptors' antigens are unknown. TCRdb keeps only in-frame clones here, not all; method: immunoSEQ multiplex PCR. The table lists under 40,000 clones, approximately 73% of them singletons. The source material was CD4+ T cells from PBMCs cultured with HCoV-OC43 spike peptides, sampled before COVID-19 vaccination. Indicated subset: HCoV-OC43 spike overlapping peptide pool stimulation. The receptor set was obtained from a human donor who received a COVID-19 vaccine.

This clone is medium-sized by share. The genes are TRBV19 and TRBJ2-6; TRBD1 aligns across 8 bases. Trimming removed 5 bases from V and 0 bases from J; junction bases left unmatched: 3. This CDR3 contains 16 residues. Germline-derived CDR1 and CDR2 are LNHDA and SQIVND (reference sequence). CDR3 sequence: CASSVGQASGANVLTF. Written as DNA, the CDR3 is TGTGCCAGTAGTGTGGGACAGGCCTCTGGGGCCAACGTCCTGACTTTC.

The genes are TRBV7-2 and TRBJ2-7; D remains unclear. Germline V gene data show CDR1 as SGHTA and CDR2 as FQGNSA. CDR3 length equals 14 residues. V lost 6 bases to trimming and J lost 2 bases, with 14 bases between them. The CDR3 sequence: CASSSGSITYEQYF. For the CDR3, the DNA is TGTGCCAGCAGTTCGGGCAGTATAACCTACGAGCAGTACTTC.

The chain uses TRBV9 and TRBJ2-3; 10 bases match TRBD2. The V gene's germline CDR1 is SGDLS and CDR2 YYNGEE. This CDR3 region has 17 residues. V shed 3 bases and J 0 bases; nucleotides not matched to a gene: 7. CDR3 sequence reads: CASSATSGRASTDTQYF. For the CDR3, the DNA is TGTGCCAGCAGCGCGACTAGCGGGCGCGCTAGCACAGATACGCAGTATTTT.

The chain recombines TRBV10-3 with TRBJ1-3; D ambiguous. This CDR3 has 16 amino acids. CDR1 is ENHRY, CDR2 SYGVKD, per germline. Trimming left V 2 bases short and J 0 bases short, with 11 bases between. CDR3 amino acids: CAISERSSPSGNTIYF. CDR3 nucleotide sequence: TGTGCCATCAGTGAGAGGTCGAGCCCCTCTGGAAACACCATATATTTT.

J is TRBJ2-7 and V is TRBV7-9; D call uncertain. This CDR3 spans 14 amino acids. The germline V gene has CDR1 SEHNR and CDR2 FQNEAQ (reference sequence). Trimming stripped 1 base from V and 7 bases from J, with 14 bases between. The CDR3 here is CASSLGPPPREQYF. The CDR3, as DNA: TGTGCCAGCAGCTTAGGGCCACCCCCTCGGGAGCAGTACTTC.

This clone was counted once. The chain carries TRBV5-4 and TRBJ2-1, with 13 bases fitting TRBD2. The CDR3 has 16 amino acids. Germline V gene data show CDR1 as SGHNT and CDR2 as YYREEE (reference sequence). The V gene end was trimmed by 3 bases and the J gene end by 6 bases; junction bases not matched to a gene: 6. The CDR3 DNA is TGTGCCAGCAGCTATGATACTAGCGGGGGGGGCAATGAGCAGTTCTTC. Its translation: CASSYDTSGGGNEQFF.

The chain has TRBV5-4 and TRBJ1-1; D gene uncertain. CDR3 length: 14 amino acids. From germline, CDR1 is SGHNT and CDR2 YYREEE (reference sequence). The germline V and J ends were trimmed by 0 bases and 0 bases, with 6 bases remaining between them. CDR3 sequence: CASSLDILNTEAFF. The DNA of the CDR3 is TGTGCCAGCAGCTTGGATATATTGAACACTGAAGCTTTCTTT.

The J gene is TRBJ1-1, the V gene TRBV7-9, with a weak D call TRBD1 (6 bases). V lost 4 bases and J 2 bases, leaving 11 bases between the germline ends. The CDR3 has 14 amino acids. Germline values: CDR1 SEHNR, CDR2 FQNEAQ (reference sequence). The CDR3 nucleotides are TGTGCCAGCAGCTCAGGGGCGCCAAACACTGAAGCTTTCTTT. Amino acid sequence: CASSSGAPNTEAFF. Looking up the rest from reference TRBV7-9 and TRBJ1-1 gives the full variable domain: DTGVSQNPRHKITKRGQNVTFRCDPISEHNRLYWYRQTLGQGPEFLTYFQNEAQLEKSRLLSDRFSAERPKGSFSTLEIQRTEQGDSAMYLCASSSGAPNTEAFFGQGTRLTVV.

The chain is built from TRBV29-1 and TRBJ2-7, with 10 bases that match TRBD1. Germline CDR1 is SQVTM and CDR2 is ANQGSEA. V dropped 5 bases and J dropped 2; count of bases not matched to a gene: 6. The CDR3 loop spans 14 amino acids. CDR3 loop: CSVQPGQGPYEQYF. DNA for the CDR3: TGCAGCGTTCAACCGGGACAGGGGCCCTACGAGCAGTACTTC.

The chain has TRBV18 and TRBJ1-2; 9 positions agree with TRBD1. This CDR3 comprises 13 residues. Losses at the gene ends were 8 bases for V and 8 bases for J; bases not matched to a gene: 9. Looked up from germline, CDR1 is KGHSH and CDR2 is LQKENI. The CDR3 DNA sequence: TGTGCCAGCACCCGGGACAGGGTACAAGGCTACACCTTC. The encoded protein is CASTRDRVQGYTF. The full variable domain, rest sourced from reference TRBV18 and TRBJ1-2, is NAGVMQNPRHLVRRRGQEARLRCSPMKGHSHVYWYRQLPEEGLKFMVYLQKENIIDESGMPKERFSAEFPKEGPSILRIQQVVRGDSAAYFCASTRDRVQGYTFGSGTRLTVV.

This clone was seen just once. The rearrangement uses TRBV2 and TRBJ1-1, with 9 bases matching TRBD1. V trimming: 3 bases; J trimming: 11 bases; junction bases outside the gene matches: 4. The CDR3 spans 12 residues. Germline CDR1 reads SNHLY; CDR2 reads FYNNEI. This chain's CDR3 is CASSEVGTGAFF. The CDR3 nucleotides are TGTGCCAGCAGTGAGGTGGGGACAGGGGCTTTCTTT.

The gene calls are TRBV7-2 and TRBJ2-5, with D maybe TRBD2 (6 bases). The germline V and J ends were trimmed by 2 bases and 2 bases, with 15 bases remaining between them. The germline gives CDR1 SGHTA, CDR2 FQGNSA. The CDR3 loop spans 16 amino acids. The CDR3 DNA sequence: TGTGCCAGCAGCTTAATTGGGAGCGGGCCTCAAGAGACCCAGTACTTC. This gives the protein CASSLIGSGPQETQYF.

V is TRBV15 and J is TRBJ1-1; D is perhaps TRBD1 (6 bases). Deletions cut 1 base from V and 1 base from J, with 13 bases between. In germline, CDR1 is LNHNV, CDR2 YYDKDF (reference sequence). This CDR3 has 16 amino acids. This chain's CDR3 is CATSRGGDTWNTEAFF. In DNA form, the CDR3 reads TGTGCCACCAGCAGAGGCGGGGACACCTGGAACACTGAAGCTTTCTTT.

This chain uses TRBV5-5 with TRBJ2-4; D possibly corresponds to TRBD1 (6 bases). The CDR3 contains 16 residues. Germline values: CDR1 SGHKS, CDR2 YYEKEE (reference sequence). Trimming pared 2 bases from V and 1 base from J, leaving 13 bases between. Here the CDR3 reads CASSLTGRRAKNIQYF. The CDR3 coding sequence is TGTGCCAGCAGCTTAACAGGGCGGCGGGCCAAAAACATTCAGTACTTC.

This chain uses TRBV27 with TRBJ1-2; D unresolved. CDR1 is MNHEY and CDR2 is SMNVEV in the germline V gene (reference sequence). This CDR3 is 14 amino acids long. Trimming took off 5 bases at V and 4 bases at J, with 14 bases between the two ends. CDR3 protein: CASSPRPISYGYTF. CDR3 coding DNA: TGTGCCAGCAGTCCGCGACCGATATCCTATGGCTACACCTTC.

The sample holds a few counts of this clone. The genes are TRBV6-2 or TRBV6-3 and TRBJ1-5; no firm D call. This CDR3 has 13 residues. Trimming shortened V by 5 bases and J by 7 bases, and 12 bases separated the two germline ends. Looked up from germline, CDR1 is MNHEY and CDR2 is SVGEGT. The CDR3 nucleotides are TGTGCCAGCAGTAGTCGGGGTGGCCAGCCCCAGCATTTT. Translated: CASSSRGGQPQHF.

This clone was observed a few times. The conserved closing phenylalanine or tryptophan is absent in this CDR3, likely reflecting a read error. Because the CDR3's place on the DNA is in doubt, the DNA is left out and the CDR3 is given as listed by TCRdb. The chain employs TRBV14 and TRBJ1-1; the D call TRBD1 from the table was never checked on the DNA. Germline CDR1 and CDR2: SGHDN and FVKESK. Inclusive of both ends, the CDR3 amounts to 11 amino acids. The CDR3: CASSQGDRGPE.

This sequence joins TRBV5-1 and TRBJ2-3; TRBD2 is a possible D gene (5 bases). Between the trimmed V and J ends, which lost 2 bases and 3 bases, there was a span of 19 bases. The CDR3 is 17 amino acids. Germline V gives CDR1 SGHRS, CDR2 YFSETQ. CDR3 bases: TGCGCCAGCAGCTTTCCCCAAGGAGGCATGTGGACAGATACGCAGTATTTT. Amino acid sequence: CASSFPQGGMWTDTQYF.

This sequence joins TRBV4-2 and TRBJ1-2; 8 positions match TRBD1. The length of the CDR3 is 17 residues. Unmatched junction bases numbered 15, after V lost 4 bases and J lost 5 bases. CDR1 LGHNA and CDR2 YNFKEQ come from the germline V gene. CDR3 amino acids: CASSPGGLRTGGYGYTF. CDR3 coding DNA: TGTGCCAGCAGCCCCGGGGGGCTCCGAACAGGGGGGTATGGCTACACCTTC.

The chain employs TRBV13 and TRBJ2-6, with D possibly TRBD2 on 5 matching bases. The germline V gene has CDR1 PRHDT and CDR2 FYEKMQ (reference sequence). The V gene lost 2 bases and the J gene lost 12 bases, with 14 bases spanning the gap. The CDR3 runs 14 residues. DNA of the CDR3: TGTGCCAGCAGCTTAAATGGGCGAGGGAGCGTCCTGACTTTC. Translated, it gives CASSLNGRGSVLTF.

The J gene is TRBJ1-1, the V gene TRBV3-1 (or the pseudogene TRBV3-2), with no clear D. The germline gives CDR1 LGHDT, CDR2 YNNKEL (reference sequence). CDR3 length equals 12 residues. Trimming removed 1 base from V and 11 bases from J, with 11 bases in between. The CDR3 loop is CASSQVEFAAFF. The CDR3, as DNA: TGTGCCAGCAGCCAAGTCGAATTTGCGGCTTTCTTT.

The V and J genes are TRBV7-3 and TRBJ1-5, with 8 positions matching TRBD1. V lost 7 bases and J lost 0; bases outside the gene matches: 20. The germline gives CDR1 SGHTA, CDR2 FQGTGA. CDR3 length: 20 amino acids. The CDR3 spells CASILTIISGTGFSNQPQHF. The CDR3 bases are TGTGCCAGCATCCTGACGATTATATCCGGGACAGGTTTTAGCAATCAGCCCCAGCATTTT.

The chain links TRBV4-1 to TRBJ2-4, with 7 bases that match TRBD1. V trimming: 1 base; J trimming: 0 bases; junction bases outside the gene matches: 9. Germline V gene data show CDR1 as MGHRA and CDR2 as YSYEKL. The CDR3 has 18 amino acids. CDR3: CASSQGLQGRKAKNIQYF. The CDR3 nucleotides are TGCGCCAGCAGCCAAGGCCTACAGGGGCGAAAAGCCAAAAACATTCAGTACTTC.

The chain carries TRBV6-2 or TRBV6-3 and TRBJ1-1; D is unclear. Per germline, CDR1 MNHEY and CDR2 SVGEGT. This CDR3 region has 13 residues. The V gene lost 4 bases and the J gene lost 1 base, with 7 bases spanning the gap. The CDR3 nucleotides read TGTGCCAGCAGTTTCGGGGAGAACACTGAAGCTTTCTTT. It encodes CASSFGENTEAFF.

V is TRBV19 and J is TRBJ1-2; the D gene is possibly TRBD1 (5 bases). The CDR3 extends over 13 amino acids. V lost 5 bases and J lost 3, with 10 bases in between. Germline-derived CDR1 and CDR2 are LNHDA and SQIVND (reference sequence). CDR3 nucleotides: TGTGCCAGTAGTCGAGGGACCCACTATGGCTACACCTTC. Its translation is CASSRGTHYGYTF. Using reference TRBV19 and TRBJ1-2 for the parts outside the CDR3, the full variable domain is DGGITQSPKYLFRKEGQNVTLSCEQNLNHDAMYWYRQDPGQGLRLIYYSQIVNDFQKGDIAEGYSVSREKKESFPLTVTSAQKNPTAFYLCASSRGTHYGYTFGSGTRLTVV.